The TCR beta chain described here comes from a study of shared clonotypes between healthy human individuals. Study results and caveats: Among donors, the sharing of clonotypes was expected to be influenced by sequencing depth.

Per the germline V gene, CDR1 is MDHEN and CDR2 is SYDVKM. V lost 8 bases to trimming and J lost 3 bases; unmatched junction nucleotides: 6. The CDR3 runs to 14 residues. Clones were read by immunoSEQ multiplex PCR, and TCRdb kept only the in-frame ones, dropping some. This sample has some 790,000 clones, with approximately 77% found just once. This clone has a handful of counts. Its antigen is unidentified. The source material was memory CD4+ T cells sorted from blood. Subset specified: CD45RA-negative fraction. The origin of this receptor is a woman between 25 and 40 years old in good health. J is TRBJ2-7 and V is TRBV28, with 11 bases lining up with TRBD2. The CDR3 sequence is CASSKGLAVYEQYF. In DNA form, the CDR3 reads TGTGCCAGCTCCAAGGGACTAGCGGTCTACGAGCAGTACTTC.